The present TCR beta chain was sequenced within a study of blood T cell repertoires in COVID-19. The wider study: Acute and convalescent COVID-19 specimens originated in the United States, Italy and Spain. The analysed material was cDNA or gDNA that came from T cells, B-cell-depleted T cells, or PBMCs.

The CDR3 consists of 16 residues. Germline V gene data show CDR1 as MGHRA and CDR2 as YSYEKL. J lost 8 bases, V lost 3 bases, and 14 bases had no gene match. In the source study's methods: Estimation of nucleated cell counts relied on the amplification of reference gene primers. Generated by immunoSEQ multiplex PCR, the TCRdb table keeps only in-frame clones and is missing some. V and J calls plus clone size are reproduced from that table; the DNA served to infer D and trimming. There are tens of thousands of clones in the sample; approximately 86% occur only once, and 1.8% lies in the top ten. This clonotype was obtained from a man aged 80 or over with active or convalescent COVID-19. The chain couples TRBV4-1 to TRBJ2-7; TRBD1 agrees at 9 bases. Sequences were obtained from peripheral blood. CDR3 region: CASSQGYSGTGYKQYF. The CDR3, as DNA: TGCGCCAGCAGCCAGGGATATTCCGGGACAGGGTACAAGCAGTACTTC.